The clone carrying this T cell receptor (beta chain) was detected a few times. The data were obtained in a study of blood T cell repertoires in COVID-19. Authors' analysis steps: Estimation of nucleated cell counts relied on the amplification of reference gene primers. The protocol was immunoSEQ multiplex PCR, while the TCRdb copy is restricted to in-frame clones and leaves out a portion. The DNA gave D and trimming, while V, J and clone size come from that table. The sample consists of 50,000 or so clones, 75% to 85% of them appearing once. The trim removed 2 bases at V and 1 base at J, leaving 4 bases unmatched. Germline CDR1 is MGHRA and CDR2 is YSYEKL. The CDR3 covers 16 residues.

This TCR was sampled from a man aged 40-49 years with acute or convalescent COVID-19. V and J are TRBV4-1 and TRBJ2-5, with 10 bases matching TRBD2. Sequenced: peripheral blood. The CDR3 nucleotides are TGCGCCAGCAGCCAATACAGCGGGGGGGCCCAAGAGACCCAGTACTTC. This encodes CASSQYSGGAQETQYF.